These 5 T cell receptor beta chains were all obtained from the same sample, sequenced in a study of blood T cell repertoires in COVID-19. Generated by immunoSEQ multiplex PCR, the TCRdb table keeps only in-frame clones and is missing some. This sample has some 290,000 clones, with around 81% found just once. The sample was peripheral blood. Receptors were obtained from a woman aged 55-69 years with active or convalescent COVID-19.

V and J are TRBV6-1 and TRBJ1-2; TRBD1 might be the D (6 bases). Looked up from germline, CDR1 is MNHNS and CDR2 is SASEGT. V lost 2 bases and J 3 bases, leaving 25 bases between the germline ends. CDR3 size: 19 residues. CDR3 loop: CASSEFAASDSKFDYGYTF. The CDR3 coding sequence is TGTGCCAGCAGTGAATTCGCGGCCTCGGACAGTAAATTCGACTATGGCTACACCTTC.

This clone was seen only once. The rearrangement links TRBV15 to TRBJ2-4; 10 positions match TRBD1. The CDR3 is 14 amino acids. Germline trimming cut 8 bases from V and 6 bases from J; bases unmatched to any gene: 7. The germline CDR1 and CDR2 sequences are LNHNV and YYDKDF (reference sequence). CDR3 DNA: TGTGCCACCTCTAGGGACAGGGGCGGAAACATTCAGTACTTC. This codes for CATSRDRGGNIQYF.

CDR3 sequence (DNA): TGCAGCGTTGTTACCCGGGAAGGGGGTAAGGGCCTCACAGATACGCAGTATTTT. Residues: CSVVTREGGKGLTDTQYF. The V gene is TRBV29-1, the J gene TRBJ2-3, with D maybe TRBD1 (6 bases). From germline, CDR1 is SQVTM and CDR2 ANQGSEA. This CDR3 contains 18 residues. The ends were cut back, 4 bases at V and 2 bases at J, with 25 bases in the middle.

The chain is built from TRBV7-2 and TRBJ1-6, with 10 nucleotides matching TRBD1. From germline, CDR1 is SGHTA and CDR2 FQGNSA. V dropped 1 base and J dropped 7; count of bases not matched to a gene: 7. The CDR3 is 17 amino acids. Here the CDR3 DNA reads TGTGCCAGCAGCTTAGGGGGGACAGGGGCCTTGAATTCACCCCTCCACTTT. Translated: CASSLGGTGALNSPLHF.

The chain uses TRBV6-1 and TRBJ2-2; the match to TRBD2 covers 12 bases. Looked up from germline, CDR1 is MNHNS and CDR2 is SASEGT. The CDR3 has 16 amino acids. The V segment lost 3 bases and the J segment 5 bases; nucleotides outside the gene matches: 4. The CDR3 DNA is TGTGCCAGCAGTGACCAACTAGCGGGAGGAACCGGGGAGCTGTTTTTT. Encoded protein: CASSDQLAGGTGELFF.